Each of the 6 T cell receptor beta chains below was sequenced from the same sample in a study of beta chain features in type 1 diabetes (dated by TCRdb to the late 2010s). Library preparation was by the immunoSEQ multiplex PCR assay. The entire isolated RNA was reverse transcribed using the High Capacity cDNA Reverse Transcription Kit, and thus expressed TCRB transcripts were sequenced. This immuneACCESS table, as held by TCRdb, lists in-frame sequences with V and J called but not all clones. Of the missing ones, under half trace to an unresolved V gene in checked studies; the others have no known cause. This sample gives under 350,000 clones in total; 8% of them show up just once. The ten largest clones take up more than 0.8% of the sample. The sample was central memory CD4+ T cells from blood. Source of these receptors: a woman aged 18-29 years in good health.

This clone was seen more than once but under ten times. The rearrangement links TRBV7-3 to TRBJ2-1, with a tentative D call TRBD1 (5 bases). V shed 3 bases and J shed 10 bases, with 10 bases lying between them. Per the germline V gene, CDR1 is SGHTA and CDR2 is FQGTGA. The CDR3 is 12 residues long. The CDR3 bases are TGTGCCAGCAGCTTTGGGGCAGGGGAGCAGTTCTTC. It yields the protein CASSFGAGEQFF. Full variable domain (rest looked up from reference TRBV7-3 and TRBJ2-1): GAGVSQTPSNKVTEKGKYVELRCDPISGHTALYWYRQSLGQGPEFLIYFQGTGAADDSGLPNDRFFAVRPEGSVSTLKIQRTERGDSAVYLCASSFGAGEQFFGPGTRLTVL.

J is TRBJ1-5 and V is TRBV5-1; TRBD1 agrees at 7 bases. J lost 5 bases, V lost 1 base, and 3 bases had no gene match. CDR3 length: 14 amino acids. Per the germline V gene, CDR1 is SGHRS and CDR2 is YFSETQ. CDR3 sequence (DNA): TGCGCCAGCAGCTTGACAGGGGATGATCAGCCCCAGCATTTT. Protein product: CASSLTGDDQPQHF.

CDR3 loop: CASTLTGPNYGYTF. In DNA, the CDR3 is TGTGCCAGCACCTTGACGGGGCCTAACTATGGCTACACCTTC. This chain joins TRBV28 and TRBJ1-2, with a possible D match to TRBD1 (5 bases). This CDR3 contains 14 residues. Germline assignment: CDR1 MDHEN and CDR2 SYDVKM. Trimming cost V 7 bases and J 0 bases, with 12 bases left between them.

This clone showed up many times. The chain is built from TRBV10-3 and TRBJ1-2, with D perhaps matching TRBD1 (5 bases). Germline loops: CDR1 ENHRY, CDR2 SYGVKD. V lost 4 bases to trimming and J lost 7 bases, with 10 bases between them. The CDR3 is 12 residues long. The CDR3 region is CAISVDISGYTF. The CDR3 DNA is TGTGCCATCAGTGTGGACATTTCTGGCTACACCTTC.

The V call is TRBV4-2, the J call TRBJ1-6, with no clear D. Germline V gene lookup returns CDR1 LGHNA and CDR2 YNFKEQ. CDR3 length: 17 residues. Trimming shortened V by 3 bases and J by 6 bases, and 18 bases separated the two germline ends. Here the CDR3 reads CASSQEAPGRLNSPLHF. The CDR3 DNA reads as TGTGCCAGCAGCCAGGAGGCCCCGGGCCGGCTTAATTCACCCCTCCACTTT.

CDR3 sequence (DNA): TGCGCCAGCAGCAAGGGACAGGGGTTGAATCAGCCCCAGCATTTT. Its translation is CASSKGQGLNQPQHF. The rearrangement links TRBV5-1 to TRBJ1-5; 10 bases map to TRBD1. V shed 4 bases, J shed 4 bases, and the junction held 5 bases outside the gene matches. Germline CDR1 and CDR2: SGHRS and YFSETQ. The CDR3 length is 15 residues.